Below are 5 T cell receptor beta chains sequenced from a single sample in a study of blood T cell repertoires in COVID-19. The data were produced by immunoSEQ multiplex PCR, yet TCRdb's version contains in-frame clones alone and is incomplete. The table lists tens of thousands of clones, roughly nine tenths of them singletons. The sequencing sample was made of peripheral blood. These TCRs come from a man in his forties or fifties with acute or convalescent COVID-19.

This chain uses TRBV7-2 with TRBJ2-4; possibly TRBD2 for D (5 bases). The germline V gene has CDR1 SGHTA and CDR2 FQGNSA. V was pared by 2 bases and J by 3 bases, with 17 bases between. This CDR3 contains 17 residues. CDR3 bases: TGTGCCAGCAGCTTAAGACTAAATCGTGATAGCAAAAACATTCAGTACTTC. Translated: CASSLRLNRDSKNIQYF.

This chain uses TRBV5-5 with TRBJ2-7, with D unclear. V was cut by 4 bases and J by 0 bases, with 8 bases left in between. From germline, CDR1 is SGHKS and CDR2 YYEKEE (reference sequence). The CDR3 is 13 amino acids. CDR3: CASSHHSSYEQYV. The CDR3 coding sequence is TGTGCCAGCAGCCACCACAGCTCCTACGAGCAGTACGTC.

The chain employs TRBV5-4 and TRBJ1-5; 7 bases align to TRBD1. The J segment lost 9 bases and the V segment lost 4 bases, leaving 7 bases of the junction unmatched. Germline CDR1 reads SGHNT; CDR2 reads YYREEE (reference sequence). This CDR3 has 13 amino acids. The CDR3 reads CASSLDRDGPQHF. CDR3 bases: TGTGCCAGCAGCCTCGACAGGGATGGGCCCCAGCATTTT.

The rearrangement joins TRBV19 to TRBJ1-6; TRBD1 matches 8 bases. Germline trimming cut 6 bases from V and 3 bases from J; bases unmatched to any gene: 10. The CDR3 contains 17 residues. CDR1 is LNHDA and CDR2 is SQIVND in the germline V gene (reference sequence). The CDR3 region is CASRTDGQGLYNSPLHF. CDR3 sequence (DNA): TGTGCCAGTAGGACCGACGGACAGGGACTCTATAATTCACCCCTCCACTTT. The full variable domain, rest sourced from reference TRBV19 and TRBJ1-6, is DGGITQSPKYLFRKEGQNVTLSCEQNLNHDAMYWYRQDPGQGLRLIYYSQIVNDFQKGDIAEGYSVSREKKESFPLTVTSAQKNPTAFYLCASRTDGQGLYNSPLHFGNGTRLTVT.

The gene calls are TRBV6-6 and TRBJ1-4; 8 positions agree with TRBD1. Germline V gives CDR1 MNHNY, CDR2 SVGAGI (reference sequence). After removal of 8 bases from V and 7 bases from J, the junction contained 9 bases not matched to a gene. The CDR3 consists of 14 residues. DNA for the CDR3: TGTGCCAGCCGACCGAACAGGGGGACTGAAAAACTGTTTTTT. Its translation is CASRPNRGTEKLFF.